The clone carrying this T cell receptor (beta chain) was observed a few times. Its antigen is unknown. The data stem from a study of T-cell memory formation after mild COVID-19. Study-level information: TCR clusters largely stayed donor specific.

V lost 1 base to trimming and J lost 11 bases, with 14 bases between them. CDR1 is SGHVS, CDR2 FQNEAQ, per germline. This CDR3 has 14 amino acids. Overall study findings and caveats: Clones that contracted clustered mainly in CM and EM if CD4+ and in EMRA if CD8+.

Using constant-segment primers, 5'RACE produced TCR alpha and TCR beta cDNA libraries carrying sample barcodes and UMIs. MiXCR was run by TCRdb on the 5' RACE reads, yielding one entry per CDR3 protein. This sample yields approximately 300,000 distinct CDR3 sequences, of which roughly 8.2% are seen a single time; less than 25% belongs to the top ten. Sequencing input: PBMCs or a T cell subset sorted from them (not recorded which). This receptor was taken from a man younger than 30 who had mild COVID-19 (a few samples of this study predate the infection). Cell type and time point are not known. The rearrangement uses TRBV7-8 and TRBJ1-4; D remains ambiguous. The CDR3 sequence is CASSLDAARRKLFF. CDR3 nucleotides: TGTGCCAGCAGCTTAGATGCAGCCCGGAGGAAACTGTTTTTT.